The T cell receptor (beta chain) under discussion was sequenced for a study of T cell changes during pregnancy in multiple sclerosis. The method was immunoSEQ multiplex PCR; TCRdb's version includes in-frame clones alone and lacks a portion of them. The data show roughly 87,000 clones, 93% seen once. The CDR3 is 14 residues long. With 4 bases clipped from V and 1 base from J, the junction kept 2 bases outside the gene matches. Germline V gene data show CDR1 as MGHRA and CDR2 as YSYEKL. This receptor was taken from a female donor in good health, enrolled as a control in a pregnancy study. Sequenced here: peripheral blood, sampled in the third trimester of pregnancy. The V gene is TRBV4-1, the J gene TRBJ1-2; 8 bases fit TRBD1. CDR3 sequence (DNA): TGCGCCAGCAGCCCCACAGGGGGTAACTATGGCTACACCTTC. This sequence encodes CASSPTGGNYGYTF.